This T cell receptor beta chain was sequenced for a study of patients and donors after allogeneic stem cell transplantation. V shed 2 bases, J shed 0 bases, and the junction held 3 bases outside the gene matches. The CDR3 extends over 16 amino acids. TCRdb re-analysed the RT-PCR reads in MiXCR, keeping a single row per CDR3 protein. The top ten clones hold 25% to 35% of a sample with 150,000 to 250,000 distinct CDR3 sequences, 41% of them seen once. This clonotype occurred a few times. Source material: blood, either unsorted or a sorted T cell fraction (not recorded which). This clonotype was obtained from a human donor who was either an allogeneic HSCT recipient or a stem cell or donor lymphocyte infusion donor (not recorded which). It is not recorded whose cells these are; they may come from a transplant donor. The rearrangement links TRBV12-3 or TRBV12-4 to TRBJ2-1; 8 nucleotides agree with TRBD2. CDR3 coding DNA: TGTGCCAGCAGTTTATCCAGCGGGAGCTCCTACAATGAGCAGTTCTTC. It specifies CASSLSSGSSYNEQFF.